These 19 T cell receptor beta chains were all obtained from the same sample, sequenced in a study of long-term antiretroviral therapy in people with HIV. They ran version v3.0 of the immunoSEQ assay at survey level. Here immunoSEQ multiplex PCR was the method, and the copy in TCRdb shows in-frame clones only, minus some. Found here are about 22,000 clones, roughly 85% of them singletons; the top ten hold around 9%. Specimen: unsorted PBMCs, collected 4.1 years after starting antiretroviral therapy. Receptors were obtained from a woman in her thirties or forties with HIV.

V and J are TRBV19 and TRBJ2-4; D assignment may be TRBD1 or TRBD2 (5 bases each). V lost 0 bases and J lost 5, with 11 bases in between. CDR1 is LNHDA, CDR2 SQIVND, per germline (reference sequence). This CDR3 is 15 amino acids long. The CDR3 DNA follows: TGTGCCAGTAGTATAGAGGGGGAAATTGAAAACATTCAGTACTTC. Translation: CASSIEGEIENIQYF. The complete variable domain, with remaining parts taken from reference TRBV19 and TRBJ2-4, reads DGGITQSPKYLFRKEGQNVTLSCEQNLNHDAMYWYRQDPGQGLRLIYYSQIVNDFQKGDIAEGYSVSREKKESFPLTVTSAQKNPTAFYLCASSIEGEIENIQYFGAGTRLSVL.

The V gene is TRBV30, the J gene TRBJ2-2; D is uncertain. The V end lost 3 bases, the J end lost 4 bases, and 6 bases lay between the germline ends. The CDR3 is made up of 12 amino acids. The germline V gene encodes CDR1 GTSNPN and CDR2 SVGIG (reference sequence). Written as DNA, the CDR3 is TGTGCCTGGAGCCTCAGCACCGGGGAGCTGTTTTTT. It is translated as CAWSLSTGELFF.

The CDR3 here is CASSSIRTNTGELFF. As DNA, the CDR3 is TGTGCCAGCAGTTCAATTAGGACGAACACCGGGGAGCTGTTTTTT. The chain uses TRBV11-2 and TRBJ2-2, with D hard to call. Germline lookup yields CDR1 SGHAT and CDR2 FQNNGV. The V end was cut by 6 bases, the J end by 0 bases, with 11 bases between. The CDR3 is 15 residues long.

V is TRBV5-1 and J is TRBJ1-1; tentative D call: TRBD1 (5 bases). CDR1 and CDR2 (germline): SGHRS, YFSETQ. CDR3 length equals 13 residues. The V and J ends lost 4 bases and 6 bases respectively, with 13 bases between them. This CDR3 is CASSTPGIPEAFF. The CDR3 DNA reads as TGCGCCAGCAGCACCCCAGGGATACCTGAAGCTTTCTTT.

DNA for the CDR3: TGTGCCAGCAGCTTCGGGACAGGATACTACGAGCAGTACTTC. Translation: CASSFGTGYYEQYF. V and J are TRBV5-6 and TRBJ2-7; 8 nucleotides match TRBD1. This CDR3 has 14 amino acids. CDR1 is SGHDT and CDR2 is YYEEEE in the germline V gene. V shed 2 bases, J shed 3 bases, and the junction held 4 bases outside the gene matches.

This clone was seen a few times. V usage is TRBV2 and J usage is TRBJ2-7; perhaps D is TRBD1 or TRBD2 (7 bases each). The CDR3 totals 11 residues. V was clipped by 10 bases and J by 4 bases, with 11 bases between them. Germline CDR1 reads SNHLY; CDR2 reads FYNNEI. The DNA of the CDR3 is TGTGCCATCCAGGGGGGGTACGAGCAGTACTTC. Translated, it gives CAIQGGYEQYF.

The genes are TRBV5-1 and TRBJ2-3, with D perhaps TRBD1 (5 bases). The CDR3 runs 14 residues. The V end was cut by 0 bases, the J end by 6 bases, with 11 bases between. CDR1 is SGHRS, CDR2 YFSETQ, per germline. The CDR3 bases are TGCGCCAGCAGCTTGGACGGCAGGGTTGATACGCAGTATTTT. Translating gives CASSLDGRVDTQYF. Combining the CDR3 with reference TRBV5-1 and TRBJ2-3 gives the whole variable domain KAGVTQTPRYLIKTRGQQVTLSCSPISGHRSVSWYQQTPGQGLQFLFEYFSETQRNKGNFPGRFSGRQFSNSRSEMNVSTLELGDSALYLCASSLDGRVDTQYFGPGTRLTVL.

This rearrangement joins TRBV2 to TRBJ2-7; D might be TRBD2 (6 bases). Per the germline V gene, CDR1 is SNHLY and CDR2 is FYNNEI. This CDR3 is built from 14 residues. With 6 bases removed from V and 6 bases from J, the gap between germline ends came to 18 bases. The CDR3: CASREGTVVGEQYF. CDR3 DNA: TGTGCCAGCAGAGAGGGGACTGTTGTTGGCGAGCAGTACTTC.

V and J are TRBV11-3 and TRBJ2-7; TRBD1 or TRBD2 may be the D gene (6 bases each). The germline V and J ends were trimmed by 6 bases and 7 bases, with 19 bases remaining between them. Germline V CDR1 and CDR2: SGHNT, YENEEA. The CDR3 length is 14 residues. The CDR3 DNA reads TGTGCCAGCAGAAGGGGGGTGGGCCTCGGGGAGCAGTACTTC. Protein: CASRRGVGLGEQYF.

The chain uses TRBV27 and TRBJ2-1; TRBD1 matches 8 bases. The CDR3 length is 15 residues. The germline V gene has CDR1 MNHEY and CDR2 SMNVEV (reference sequence). The ends lost 8 bases at V and 3 bases at J; junction bases unmatched: 9. The CDR3 sequence: CASAPGTGGYNEQFF. CDR3 sequence (DNA): TGTGCCAGCGCCCCCGGGACAGGAGGCTACAATGAGCAGTTCTTC.

The CDR3 DNA reads TGTGCCAGCAGCTCGAATACCGGGACTAGCGGGAGGACAGATACGCAGTATTTT. Amino acid sequence: CASSSNTGTSGRTDTQYF. The chain has TRBV13 and TRBJ2-3; TRBD2 agrees at 15 bases. CDR3 length: 18 residues. Per the germline V gene, CDR1 is PRHDT and CDR2 is FYEKMQ (reference sequence). The V segment lost 4 bases and the J segment 3 bases; nucleotides outside the gene matches: 8.

This clone was seen a single time. The chain uses TRBV6-1 and TRBJ2-7, with TRBD1 as a possible D gene (6 bases). Germline CDR1 reads MNHNS; CDR2 reads SASEGT. This CDR3 is built from 14 residues. The germline V and J ends were trimmed by 4 bases and 0 bases, with 10 bases remaining between them. This CDR3 is CASSGGQLSYEQYF. CDR3 nucleotide sequence: TGTGCCAGCAGTGGCGGACAGCTCTCCTACGAGCAGTACTTC.

This clone was picked up a small number of times. V gene TRBV6-5 combines with J gene TRBJ2-4; D tentatively reads TRBD1 or TRBD2 (6 bases each). V was clipped by 5 bases and J by 2 bases, with 10 bases between them. The CDR3 totals 14 residues. CDR1 is MNHEY, CDR2 SVGAGI, per germline. As DNA, the CDR3 is TGTGCCAGCAGTGGGGGGCTAACCAAAAACATTCAGTACTTC. This encodes CASSGGLTKNIQYF.

The chain employs TRBV7-9 and TRBJ1-5; TRBD1 agrees at 9 bases. The CDR3 loop spans 14 amino acids. V lost 5 bases, J lost 8 bases, and 7 bases stayed unmatched. CDR1 SEHNR and CDR2 FQNEAQ come from the germline V gene (reference sequence). CDR3: CASSGGQGEEPQHF. The CDR3 region has the DNA TGTGCCAGCAGCGGGGGACAGGGTGAGGAGCCCCAGCATTTT.

The V and J genes are TRBV7-7 and TRBJ2-1; no firm D call. The V gene's germline CDR1 is SSHAT and CDR2 FNYEAQ (reference sequence). There are 15 residues in the CDR3. With 5 bases removed from V and 5 bases from J, the gap between germline ends came to 16 bases. The DNA for the CDR3 is TGTGCCAGCAGCCCCACCTTTACACCCAACAATGAGCAGTTCTTC. Protein: CASSPTFTPNNEQFF. The full variable domain, with the rest looked up from reference TRBV7-7 and TRBJ2-1, is GAGVSQSPRYKVTKRGQDVTLRCDPISSHATLYWYQQALGQGPEFLTYFNYEAQPDKSGLPSDRFSAERPEGSISTLTIQRTEQRDSAMYRCASSPTFTPNNEQFFGPGTRLTVL.

The CDR3 sequence: CASSLDLGPGNEQFF. As DNA, the CDR3 is TGTGCCAGCAGCTTGGATTTGGGGCCGGGGAATGAGCAGTTCTTC. V usage is TRBV5-4 and J usage is TRBJ2-1, with D tentatively TRBD1 or TRBD2 (5 bases each). Germline CDR1 is SGHNT and CDR2 is YYREEE (reference sequence). The CDR3 has 15 amino acids. V was shortened by 0 bases and J by 7 bases, with 14 bases between the two germline ends.

The chain has TRBV30 and TRBJ2-7; 8 nucleotides line up with TRBD1. Trimming cost V 4 bases and J 2 bases; bases outside gene matches: 7. This CDR3 is built from 14 residues. Germline V gene lookup returns CDR1 GTSNPN and CDR2 SVGIG (reference sequence). CDR3 DNA sequence: TGTGCCTGGACCGCTGACAGGGGCGCCTACGAGCAGTACTTC. It yields the protein CAWTADRGAYEQYF.

The V call is TRBV7-9, the J call TRBJ2-5; tentatively, D is TRBD1 or TRBD2 (5 bases each). V was cut by 6 bases and J by 5 bases, with 19 bases left in between. CDR1 is SEHNR, CDR2 FQNEAQ, per germline (reference sequence). The CDR3 runs to 15 residues. The CDR3 region is CASRAGTEVGETQYF. DNA of the CDR3: TGTGCCAGCAGAGCCGGGACGGAGGTGGGGGAGACCCAGTACTTC.

This clone was counted a few times. V gene TRBV27 combines with J gene TRBJ2-3, with 7 bases fitting TRBD2. Germline V gene sequence: CDR1 MNHEY, CDR2 SMNVEV (reference sequence). J lost 6 bases, V lost 5 bases, and 8 bases had no gene match. The CDR3 is 14 residues long. CDR3 region: CASSRTAGDDTQYF. The CDR3 DNA is TGTGCCAGCAGTCGGACGGCGGGAGATGATACGCAGTATTTT.